The sequence of this T cell receptor beta chain was determined in a study of early T cells in non-severe SARS-CoV-2 infection. On the study more broadly: Investigators sequenced bulk RNA drawn from unsorted whole blood, and chains remained unpaired.

TCRdb recomputed calls from the 5' RACE reads with MiXCR, one row per CDR3 protein. The profile covers 50,000 to 60,000 distinct CDR3 sequences, with around 8.6% appearing a single time and 3.5% to 5% taken by the ten largest. The table lists this clonotype with many counts. Sequencing was performed on whole blood, taken at baseline. The source is an adult who was a healthcare worker with PCR-confirmed SARS-CoV-2 infection or an uninfected control (not recorded which).

CDR3 residues: CASSEPGTVPWQFF. DNA for the CDR3: TGCGCCAGCAGTGAGCCCGGGACAGTTCCGTGGCAGTTCTTC. The rearrangement links TRBV10-2 to TRBJ2-1, with 7 bases aligning to TRBD1. The CDR3 has 14 amino acids. CDR1 is WSHSY, CDR2 SAAADI, per germline. After removal of 2 bases from V and 12 bases from J, the junction contained 10 bases not matched to a gene.